This T cell receptor (beta chain) came from a study of OX40 agonist ivuxolimab in advanced cancers. Repertoires were generated with immunoSEQ multiplex PCR, while TCRdb's copy carries only in-frame clones and drops some. The sample holds about 72,000 clones, about four fifths seen once. V lost 1 base, J lost 5 bases, and 8 bases lay in between. Per germline, CDR1 KGHSH and CDR2 LQKENI. The CDR3 loop spans 13 amino acids. The starting material was CD4+ or CD8+ T cells sorted from blood, obtained in a trial of the OX40 agonist ivuxolimab. The sequence was obtained from an adult with an advanced solid tumor such as melanoma, head and neck, liver or kidney cancer. This chain joins TRBV18 and TRBJ2-5; D remains unclear. The CDR3 nucleotides are TGTGCCAGCTCACCACGGGGTAGGGAGACCCAGTACTTC. Its translation: CASSPRGRETQYF.